The T cell receptor (beta chain) under discussion was sequenced for a study of beta chain features in type 1 diabetes. As for the study in general: Age, gender and cell yields were similar between patients and healthy donors.

Study-level points and caveats: Type 1 diabetes patients had moderately but significantly shorter TCRB CDR3s in all four CD4+ subsets. PCR might favor shorter templates, equally in patients and controls.

From germline, CDR1 is MNHNY and CDR2 SVGAGI (reference sequence). CDR3 length equals 15 residues. V shed 9 bases and J 5 bases; nucleotides not matched to a gene: 16. Expressed TCRB transcripts were sequenced, since all the RNA that had been isolated was reverse transcribed. Data came from immunoSEQ multiplex PCR; TCRdb stores just in-frame clones and leaves some out. The top ten clones hold 0.09% to 0.15% of a sample with 600,000 to 750,000 clones, roughly an eighth of them seen once. Notes on this clone: The antigen is not known.

The single heparinised draw taken from each donor contained around 120 mL of blood on average. Via the markers CD45RO/CCR7/CD25/CD127/CD95/CD27, stem cell-like memory, regulatory, central memory and naive CD4+ cells were sorted. The sequence was obtained from a man under 40 with type 1 diabetes. The sequenced sample was naive CD4+ T cells from blood. The V call is TRBV6-6, the J call TRBJ2-7; 7 bases are shared with TRBD2. The CDR3 reads CASRSQALARDEQYF. Here the CDR3 DNA reads TGTGCCAGTCGCAGCCAGGCACTAGCGCGGGACGAGCAGTACTTC.